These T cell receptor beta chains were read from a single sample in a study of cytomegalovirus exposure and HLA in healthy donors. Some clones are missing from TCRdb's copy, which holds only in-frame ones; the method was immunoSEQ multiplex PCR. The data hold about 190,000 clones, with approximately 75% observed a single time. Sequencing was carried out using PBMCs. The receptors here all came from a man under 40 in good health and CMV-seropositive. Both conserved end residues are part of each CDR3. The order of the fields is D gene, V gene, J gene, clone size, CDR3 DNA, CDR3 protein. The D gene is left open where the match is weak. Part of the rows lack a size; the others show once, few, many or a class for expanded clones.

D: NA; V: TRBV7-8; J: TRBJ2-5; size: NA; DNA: TGTGCCAGCAGCAGCTGGGCACTAACAGGGATTCAAGGGGAGACCCAGTACTTC; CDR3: CASSSWALTGIQGETQYF
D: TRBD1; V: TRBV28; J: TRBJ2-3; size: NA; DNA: TGTGCCAGCAGTTTCTCACCCCGGACGGCTGGGGACAGGGTGGCCGATACGCAGTATTTT; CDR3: CASSFSPRTAGDRVADTQYF
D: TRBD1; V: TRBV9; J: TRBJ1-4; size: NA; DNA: TGTGCCAGCAGCGTAACAGGGGGCAGATCTAATGAAAAACTGTTTTTT; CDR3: CASSVTGGRSNEKLFF
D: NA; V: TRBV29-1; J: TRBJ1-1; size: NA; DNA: TGCAGCGTTGAAGAACAGGAAAGAAACACCGAAGCTTTCTTT; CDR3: CSVEEQERNTEAFF
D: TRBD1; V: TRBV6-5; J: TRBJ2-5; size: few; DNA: TGTGCCAGCAGTGCCAGGGGGCGGGAGACCCAGTACTTC; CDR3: CASSARGRETQYF
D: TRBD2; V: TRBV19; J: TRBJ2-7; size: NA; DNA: TGTGCCAGTAGCATAACTAGCGGGGAAACCTACGAGCAGTACTTC; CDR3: CASSITSGETYEQYF
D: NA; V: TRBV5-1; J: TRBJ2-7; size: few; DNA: TGCGCCAGCAGCTTGGTTGAAGCCCACGAGCAGTACTTC; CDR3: CASSLVEAHEQYF
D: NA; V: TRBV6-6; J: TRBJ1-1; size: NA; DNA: TGTGCCGCAGGTGATAACATTGTGAACACTGAAGCTTTCTTT; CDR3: CAAGDNIVNTEAFF
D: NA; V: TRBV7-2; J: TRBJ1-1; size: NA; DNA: TGTGCCAGCAGCTTAGCCAGGGCGAGAACTGAAGCTTTCTTT; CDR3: CASSLARARTEAFF
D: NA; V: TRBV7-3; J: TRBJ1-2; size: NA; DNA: TGTGCCAGCAGCCCCGGGAACTATGGCTACACCTTC; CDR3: CASSPGNYGYTF
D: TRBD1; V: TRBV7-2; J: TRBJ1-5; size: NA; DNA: TGTGCCAGCAGTCCTGGACAGGGACTCGTTCAGCCCCAGCATTTT; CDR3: CASSPGQGLVQPQHF
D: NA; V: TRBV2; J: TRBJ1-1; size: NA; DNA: TGTGCCAGCAGTGAGGGGGAGGGGAACACTGAAGCTTTCTTT; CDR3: CASSEGEGNTEAFF
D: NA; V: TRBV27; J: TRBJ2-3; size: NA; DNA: TGTGCCAGCAGTTTACCGGGAGCTGAAGTAGATACGCAGTATTTT; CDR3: CASSLPGAEVDTQYF
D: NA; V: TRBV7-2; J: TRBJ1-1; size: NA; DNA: TGTGCCAGCAGCCCTCAACAGGGAAGGATGAACACTGAAGCTTTCTTT; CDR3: CASSPQQGRMNTEAFF
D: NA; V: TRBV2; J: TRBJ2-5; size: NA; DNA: TGTGCCAGCAGGGTCGGGGAGACCCAGTACTTC; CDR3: CASRVGETQYF
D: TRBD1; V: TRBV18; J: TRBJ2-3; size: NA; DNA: TGTGCCAGCTCACCACCGGGACAGGGGCTCGATACGCAGTATTTT; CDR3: CASSPPGQGLDTQYF
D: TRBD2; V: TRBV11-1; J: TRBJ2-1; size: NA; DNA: TGTGCCAGCAGCTCGGGACTAGCGGATTACAATGAGCAGTTCTTC; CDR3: CASSSGLADYNEQFF
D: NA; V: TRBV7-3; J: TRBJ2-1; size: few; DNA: TGTGCCAGCAGCTTAGCAGGGCTACAGAGCTCCTACAATGAGCAGTTCTTC; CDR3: CASSLAGLQSSYNEQFF
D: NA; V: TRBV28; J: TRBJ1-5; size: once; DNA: TGTGCCAGCAGTTTCGGGGGACGTAGCAATCAGCCCCAGCATTTT; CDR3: CASSFGGRSNQPQHF
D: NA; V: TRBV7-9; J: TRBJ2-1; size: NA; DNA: TGTGCCAGCAGCTTAAGGGGGGGCGGGAGTGTCAATGAGCAGTTCTTC; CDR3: CASSLRGGGSVNEQFF
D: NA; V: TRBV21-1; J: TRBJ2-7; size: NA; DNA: TGTGCCAGCAGCAAAGGCGGGGAAGCGGGAGGGCCGGGCTACGAGCAGTACTTC; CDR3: CASSKGGEAGGPGYEQYF
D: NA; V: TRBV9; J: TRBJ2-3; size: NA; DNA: TGTGCCAGCAGCGCTGCGGACGCCCCGGGGGCAGATACGCAGTATTTT; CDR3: CASSAADAPGADTQYF
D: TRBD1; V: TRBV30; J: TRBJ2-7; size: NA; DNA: TGTGCCTGGAGTGTACTCGGACAGGGCGAGAACTACGAGCAGTACTTC; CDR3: CAWSVLGQGENYEQYF
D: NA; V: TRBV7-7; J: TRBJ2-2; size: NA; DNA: TGTGCTAGCAGCCGGGGACTGAACACCGGGGAGCTGTTTTTT; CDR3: CASSRGLNTGELFF
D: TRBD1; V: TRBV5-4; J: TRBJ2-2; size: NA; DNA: TGTGCCAGCAGTCAAGACAGGGTCGGGGAGCTGTTTTTT; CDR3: CASSQDRVGELFF
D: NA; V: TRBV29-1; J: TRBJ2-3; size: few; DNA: TGCAGCGTTGATCTACTAGAAGGGTCGGGTTTT; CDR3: CSVDLLEGSGF
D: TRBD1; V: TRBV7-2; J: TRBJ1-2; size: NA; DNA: TGTGCCAGCAGCCAAGAATGGACAGGGGTTGGCTACACCTTC; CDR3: CASSQEWTGVGYTF
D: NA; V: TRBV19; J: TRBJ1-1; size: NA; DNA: TGTGCCAGTAGTAATCAGGGTTCCACTGAAGCTTTCTTT; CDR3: CASSNQGSTEAFF
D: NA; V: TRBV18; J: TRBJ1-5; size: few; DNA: TGTGCCAGCTCGGCCGAAAGCAATCAGCCCCAGCATTTT; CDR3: CASSAESNQPQHF
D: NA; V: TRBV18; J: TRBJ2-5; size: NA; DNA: TGTGCCAGCTCACAGGGGGTCCAAGAGACCCAGTACTTC; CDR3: CASSQGVQETQYF
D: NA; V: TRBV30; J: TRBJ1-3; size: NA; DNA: TGTGCCTTCAACCAGGGATCCTCTGGAAACACCATATATTTT; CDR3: CAFNQGSSGNTIYF
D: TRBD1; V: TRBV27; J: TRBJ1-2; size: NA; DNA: TGTGCCAGCACCTCTTGGGGAACAGGGGGCCCGAGCTATGGCTACACCTTC; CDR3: CASTSWGTGGPSYGYTF
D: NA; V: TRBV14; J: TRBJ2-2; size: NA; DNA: TGTGCCAGCAGCCAAGTCTGGCCGAACACCGGGGAGCTGTTTTTT; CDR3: CASSQVWPNTGELFF
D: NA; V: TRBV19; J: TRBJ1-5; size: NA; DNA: TGTGCCAGTAGGACCGGACAGTCGTTTAATCAGCCCCAGCATTTT; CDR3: CASRTGQSFNQPQHF
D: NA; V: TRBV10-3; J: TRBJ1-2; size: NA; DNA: TGTGCCATCAGCCCCCAGGGGATTAACTATGGCTACACCTTC; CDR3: CAISPQGINYGYTF
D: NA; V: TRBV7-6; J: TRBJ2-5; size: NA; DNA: TGTGCCAGCAGCTTATCAGGGAAAGAGACCCAGTACTTC; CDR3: CASSLSGKETQYF
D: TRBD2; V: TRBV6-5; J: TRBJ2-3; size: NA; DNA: TGTGCCAGCAGGGGCCTAGCGGGAGATACGCAGTATTTT; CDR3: CASRGLAGDTQYF
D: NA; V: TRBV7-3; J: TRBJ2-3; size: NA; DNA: TGTGCCAGCAGCTCAGGTCATAGCACAGATACGCAGTATTTT; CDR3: CASSSGHSTDTQYF
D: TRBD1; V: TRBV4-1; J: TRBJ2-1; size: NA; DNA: TGCGCCAGCAGCCAACCATACAGGGGGTGGTATGAGCAGTTCTTC; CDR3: CASSQPYRGWYEQFF
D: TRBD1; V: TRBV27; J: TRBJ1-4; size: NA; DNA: TGTGCCAGCAGTCCCTACCCGGGACAGGGCGAAAAACTGTTTTTT; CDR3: CASSPYPGQGEKLFF
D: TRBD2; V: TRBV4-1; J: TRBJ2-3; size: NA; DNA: TGCGCCAGCAGCTCGATAGCGGGGGCCACAGATACGCAGTATTTT; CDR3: CASSSIAGATDTQYF
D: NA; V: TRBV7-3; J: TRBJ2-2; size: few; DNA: TGTGCCAGCAGCCCAAGGTCGGGTTCTGGGGAGCTGTTTTTT; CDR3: CASSPRSGSGELFF
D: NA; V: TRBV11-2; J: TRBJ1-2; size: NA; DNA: TGTGCCAGCAGCTTAGCTTCAGGTTCTAACTATGGCTACACCTTC; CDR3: CASSLASGSNYGYTF
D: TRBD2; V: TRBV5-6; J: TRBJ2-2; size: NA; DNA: TGTGCCAGCAGTCGCTCACTAGCGGGAGGGCCCGGGGAGCTGTTTTTT; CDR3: CASSRSLAGGPGELFF
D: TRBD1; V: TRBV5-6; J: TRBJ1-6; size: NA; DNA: TGTGCCAGCAGCTTCGGACAGGGCGGCTCACCCCTCCACTTT; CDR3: CASSFGQGGSPLHF
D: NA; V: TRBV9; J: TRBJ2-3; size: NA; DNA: TGTGCCAGCAGCGTAACCGTTGGGGGGGCCTACACAGATACGCAGTATTTT; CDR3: CASSVTVGGAYTDTQYF
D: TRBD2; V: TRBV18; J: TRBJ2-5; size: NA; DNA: TGTGCCAGCTCACCACCGGGACTACAAGAGACCCAGTACTTC; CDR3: CASSPPGLQETQYF
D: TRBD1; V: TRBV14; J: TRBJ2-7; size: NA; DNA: TGTGCCAGCAGCCGACAGGGATATTACTACGAGCAGTACTTC; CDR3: CASSRQGYYYEQYF
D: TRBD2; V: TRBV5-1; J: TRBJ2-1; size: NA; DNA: TGCGCCAGCAGCCCTGGGACTAGCGGCGTGGGTGAGCAGTTCTTC; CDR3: CASSPGTSGVGEQFF
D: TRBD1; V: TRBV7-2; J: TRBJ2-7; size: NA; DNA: TGTGCCAGCAGCGCCGGGACAGGGTCTTTGTACGAGCAGTACTTC; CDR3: CASSAGTGSLYEQYF
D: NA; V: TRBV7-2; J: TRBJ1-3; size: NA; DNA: TGTGCCAGCAGCTTAGGTGTGGGAGCCTCTGGAAACACCATATATTTT; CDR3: CASSLGVGASGNTIYF
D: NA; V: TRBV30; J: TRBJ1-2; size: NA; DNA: TGTGCCTGGAGTGTTAAGGGGGAGGGAAACTATGGCTACACCTTC; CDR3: CAWSVKGEGNYGYTF
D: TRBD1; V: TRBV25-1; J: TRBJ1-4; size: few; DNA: TGTGCCAGCAGTGGGACCCAGGGGGCGGGTGAAAAACTGTTTTTT; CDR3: CASSGTQGAGEKLFF
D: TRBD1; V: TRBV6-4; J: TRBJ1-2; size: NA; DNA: TGTGCCAGCAGTGGCGAACCCGGGACAGGCGGCTACACCTTC; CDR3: CASSGEPGTGGYTF